What follows are 18 T cell receptor beta chains derived from one specimen sequenced in a study of molecular identifiers for immune sequencing clone quantification. TCRdb re-called the PCR reads through MiXCR, storing one row per CDR3 protein. Found here are more than 450,000 distinct CDR3 sequences, roughly 24% of them singletons; the top ten hold roughly 0.77%. Input material: naive CD8+ T cells from blood, with Jurkat cell RNA spiked in. Stated subset: FACS-sorted CD8+CD4-CCR7+CD45RA+ naive T cells. The receptor set was obtained from a human donor in good health. Some libraries in this study had Jurkat cell RNA spiked in.

The V call is TRBV28, the J call TRBJ2-5, with 9 bases fitting TRBD2. V was pared by 3 bases and J by 5 bases, with 7 bases of the junction left unmatched. The CDR3 covers 15 residues. Germline CDR1 reads MDHEN; CDR2 reads SYDVKM. The CDR3: CASSFLAGALETQYF. The CDR3 region has the DNA TGTGCCAGCAGTTTTTTAGCGGGAGCCCTGGAGACCCAGTACTTC.

This clonotype was recorded a few times. CDR3 residues: CSARDLFGGNTGELFF. The CDR3 bases are TGCAGTGCTAGAGATCTTTTTGGCGGGAACACCGGGGAGCTGTTTTTT. V is TRBV20-1 and J is TRBJ2-2; unclear D gene. Germline-derived CDR1 and CDR2 are DFQATT and SNEGSKA (reference sequence). The CDR3 is 16 amino acids. Trimming removed 0 bases from V and 1 base from J, with 12 bases in between.

This clonotype was detected ten times or more. This chain joins TRBV5-1 and TRBJ1-1, with TRBD1 as a possible D gene (5 bases). The V and J ends lost 0 bases and 4 bases respectively, with 10 bases between them. From germline, CDR1 is SGHRS and CDR2 YFSETQ. CDR3 length: 14 residues. CDR3 residues: CASSLGGVSTEAFF. The CDR3 region has the DNA TGCGCCAGCAGCTTGGGAGGGGTTAGCACTGAAGCTTTCTTT.

This clonotype was recorded many times. The V gene is TRBV6-2 or TRBV6-3, the J gene TRBJ1-2; D uncertain. The CDR3 is made up of 13 amino acids. V was pared by 6 bases and J by 4 bases, with 12 bases between. The germline V gene has CDR1 MNHEY and CDR2 SVGEGT. The CDR3 loop is CASSLAAPYGYTF. The CDR3 DNA is TGTGCCAGCAGCCTAGCCGCCCCCTATGGCTACACCTTC.

This clonotype was observed a handful of times. This chain uses TRBV27 with TRBJ2-7; D may be TRBD1 or TRBD2 (5 bases each). Germline V gene lookup returns CDR1 MNHEY and CDR2 SMNVEV (reference sequence). The CDR3 consists of 14 residues. Trimming pared 4 bases from V and 2 bases from J, leaving 12 bases between. CDR3 sequence (DNA): TGTGCCAGCAGTTGGGGACCCGGCACCTACGAGCAGTACTTC. As protein: CASSWGPGTYEQYF.

This clonotype has just a few counts. The chain links TRBV11-2 to TRBJ2-7; D remains ambiguous. Germline V lookup: CDR1 SGHAT, CDR2 FQNNGV. Trimming pared 6 bases from V and 9 bases from J, leaving 15 bases between. The CDR3 is 12 amino acids. For the CDR3, the DNA is TGTGCCAGCAGTTTGACCGACTTCGTGCAGTACTTC. Translation: CASSLTDFVQYF.

This clonotype has only a few counts. The rearrangement joins TRBV11-2 to TRBJ1-1, with D uncertain. Trimming pared 5 bases from V and 5 bases from J, leaving 9 bases between. Germline lookup yields CDR1 SGHAT and CDR2 FQNNGV. The CDR3 is 12 amino acids. The CDR3 spells CASSRSVTEAFF. The CDR3 DNA sequence: TGTGCCAGCAGCCGATCTGTGACTGAAGCTTTCTTT.

The chain couples TRBV12-5 to TRBJ2-1, with D maybe TRBD1 (6 bases). CDR1 is LGHNT and CDR2 is FRNRAP in the germline V gene. The V gene lost 6 bases and the J gene lost 4 bases, with 19 bases spanning the gap. CDR3 length: 16 residues. Here the CDR3 reads CASGPPGQLPYNEQFF. For the CDR3, the DNA is TGTGCTAGTGGACCCCCGGGACAACTTCCTTACAATGAGCAGTTCTTC. Supplemented by reference TRBV12-5 and TRBJ2-1, the full variable domain reads DARVTQTPRHKVTEMGQEVTMRCQPILGHNTVFWYRQTMMQGLELLAYFRNRAPLDDSGMPKDRFSAEMPDATLATLKIQPSEPRDSAVYFCASGPPGQLPYNEQFFGPGTRLTVL.

This clonotype has a handful of counts. The CDR3 region is CASSIPSAGGPSGNIQYF. CDR3 nucleotides: TGCGCCAGCAGCATCCCTTCTGCGGGGGGCCCCTCAGGGAACATTCAGTACTTC. The rearrangement links TRBV5-1 to TRBJ2-4; 8 bases agree with TRBD2. This CDR3 spans 18 amino acids. Germline trimming cut 4 bases from V and 7 bases from J; bases unmatched to any gene: 19. The germline gives CDR1 SGHRS, CDR2 YFSETQ.

The chain is built from TRBV11-2 and TRBJ2-3; a weak D match, TRBD2 (7 bases). The V gene's germline CDR1 is SGHAT and CDR2 FQNNGV. Between the trimmed V and J ends, which lost 6 bases and 6 bases, there was a span of 19 bases. The CDR3 covers 15 residues. The DNA of the CDR3 is TGTGCCAGCAGAAAGAGGGAGGGCACAGGGGATACGCAGTATTTT. The encoded protein is CASRKREGTGDTQYF.

This clonotype was observed a handful of times. This CDR3 reads CASRRYTGTGGYEQYF. The CDR3 DNA sequence: TGTGCCAGCAGGCGCTATACCGGGACAGGAGGTTACGAGCAGTACTTC. The V call is TRBV28, the J call TRBJ2-7; 8 nucleotides align to TRBD1. The germline CDR1 and CDR2 sequences are MDHEN and SYDVKM. With 6 bases clipped from V and 4 bases from J, the junction kept 14 bases outside the gene matches. CDR3 length equals 16 residues. The full variable domain, completed using reference TRBV28 and TRBJ2-7, is DVKVTQSSRYLVKRTGEKVFLECVQDMDHENMFWYRQDPGLGLRLIYFSYDVKMKEKGDIPEGYSVSREKKERFSLILESASTNQTSMYLCASRRYTGTGGYEQYFGPGTRLTVT.

This clonotype has a count of ten or more. The V and J genes are TRBV4-3 and TRBJ2-7; 12 bases fit TRBD2. Germline V gene lookup returns CDR1 LGHNA and CDR2 YSLEER. The CDR3 extends over 16 amino acids. The J segment lost 2 bases and the V segment lost 4 bases, leaving 6 bases of the junction unmatched. CDR3 amino acids: CASSRSGLAGAYEQYF. As DNA, the CDR3 is TGCGCCAGCAGCCGCTCGGGACTAGCGGGCGCCTACGAGCAGTACTTC.

In regard to this clonotype: Germline and junction disagree at one end, which may indicate a read error. The V and J genes are TRBV5-3 and TRBJ2-7; 12 nucleotides line up with TRBD2. TRBV5-3 is reported as an ORF; its role is uncertain. The CDR3 is 16 residues long. The chain's CDR3 is CASSRTSGTPPYGQYF. As DNA, the CDR3 is TGTGCCAGCAGCCGGACTAGCGGGACACCACCCTACGGGCAGTACTTC.

The chain combines TRBV11-2 with TRBJ2-7, with TRBD1 matching 7 bases. V shed 5 bases and J 2 bases; nucleotides not matched to a gene: 9. Germline-derived CDR1 and CDR2 are SGHAT and FQNNGV. This CDR3 spans 15 amino acids. CDR3 nucleotide sequence: TGTGCCAGCAGCCCACATGTGCAGGGGGCCTACGAGCAGTACTTC. Translated, it gives CASSPHVQGAYEQYF.

This clonotype came up many times. The chain has TRBV4-2 and TRBJ1-1, with unresolved D. Trimming stripped 0 bases from V and 7 bases from J, with 9 bases between. This CDR3 has 13 residues. Germline V lookup: CDR1 LGHNA, CDR2 YNFKEQ. The CDR3 loop reads CASSQEVADEAFF. CDR3 DNA sequence: TGTGCCAGCAGCCAAGAGGTGGCAGATGAAGCTTTCTTT.

This clonotype was seen a few times. This chain joins TRBV27 and TRBJ2-7; 10 nucleotides align to TRBD1. The CDR3 runs 14 residues. The germline V gene encodes CDR1 MNHEY and CDR2 SMNVEV (reference sequence). V shed 2 bases, J shed 6 bases, and the junction held 4 bases outside the gene matches. This chain's CDR3 is CASSLGGTGAEQYF. In DNA, the CDR3 is TGTGCCAGCAGTTTAGGAGGGACAGGGGCCGAGCAGTACTTC.

This clonotype was detected a few times. The CDR3 spells CASSYRDRYYEQYF. Here the CDR3 DNA reads TGTGCCAGCAGTTACCGGGACAGGTACTACGAGCAGTACTTC. The chain employs TRBV6-5 and TRBJ2-7; 8 bases map to TRBD1. The V gene end was trimmed by 2 bases and the J gene end by 3 bases; junction bases not matched to a gene: 3. The CDR3 sequence is 14 residues long. Per the germline V gene, CDR1 is MNHEY and CDR2 is SVGAGI.

Comments on this clonotype: At one end, the junction sequence differs from germline, possibly due to a read error. This chain connects TRBV7-2 to TRBJ2-7; 8 positions match TRBD2. In germline, CDR1 is SGHTA, CDR2 FQGNSA. The CDR3 consists of 16 residues. The CDR3 sequence is CPSSLYGGLAFYEQYF. CDR3 DNA sequence: TGTCCCAGCAGCTTATACGGAGGACTAGCATTCTACGAGCAGTACTTC.